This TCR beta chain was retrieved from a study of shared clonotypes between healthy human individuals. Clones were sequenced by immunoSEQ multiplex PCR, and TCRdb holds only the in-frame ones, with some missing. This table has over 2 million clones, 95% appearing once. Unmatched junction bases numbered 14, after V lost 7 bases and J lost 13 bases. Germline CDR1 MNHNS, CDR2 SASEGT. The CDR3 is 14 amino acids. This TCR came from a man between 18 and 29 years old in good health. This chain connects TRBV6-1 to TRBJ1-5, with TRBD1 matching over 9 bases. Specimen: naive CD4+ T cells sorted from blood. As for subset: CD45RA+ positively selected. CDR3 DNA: TGTGCCAGCAATCCGGCCGGGACAGGGAATAAGCAGCATTTT. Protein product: CASNPAGTGNKQHF.